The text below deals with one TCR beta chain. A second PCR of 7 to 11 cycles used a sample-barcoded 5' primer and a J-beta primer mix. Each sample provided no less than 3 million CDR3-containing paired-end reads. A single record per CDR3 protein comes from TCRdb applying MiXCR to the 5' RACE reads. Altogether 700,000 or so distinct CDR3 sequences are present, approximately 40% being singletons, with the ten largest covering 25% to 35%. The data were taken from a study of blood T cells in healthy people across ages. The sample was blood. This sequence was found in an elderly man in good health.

The CDR3 region has the DNA TGCAGTGCCAGACCGCGGGGCGGACTAGCTGGGGAGGAGCAGTACTTC. As protein: CSARPRGGLAGEEQYF. The rearrangement joins TRBV20-1 to TRBJ2-5; 8 positions agree with TRBD2. The CDR3 sequence is 16 residues long. V lost 6 bases to trimming and J lost 11 bases; unmatched junction nucleotides: 23. The germline V gene encodes CDR1 DFQATT and CDR2 SNEGSKA (reference sequence).